This T cell receptor beta chain was recovered during a study of blood T cell repertoires in COVID-19. Study information: Samples representing acute and convalescent COVID-19 were sourced from the United States, Italy and Spain. Sample material is recorded as cDNA or gDNA derived from T cells, B-cell-depleted T cells, or PBMCs.

In the original processing: Counts of nucleated cells, estimated from reference gene primer amplification, were obtained. Data came from immunoSEQ multiplex PCR; TCRdb stores just in-frame clones and leaves some out. From that table come the V and J calls and clone size; the DNA was used to work out D and trimming. The sample gives around 100,000 clones, over 80% of which show up once; approximately 0.75% is in the top ten. This clone came up a few times. The CDR3 sequence is 14 residues long. Germline V lookup: CDR1 SGHRS, CDR2 YFSETQ. Trimming left V 3 bases short and J 10 bases short, with 14 bases between.

This chain uses TRBV5-1 with TRBJ1-6, with a weak D call TRBD1 (6 bases). The receptor was derived from a woman in her 70s with acute or convalescent COVID-19. Input material: peripheral blood. The CDR3 loop reads CASSWDTPSSPLHF. The CDR3 DNA reads as TGCGCCAGCAGCTGGGACACCCCGTCGTCACCCCTCCACTTT.